Each of the 29 T cell receptor beta chains below was sequenced from the same sample in a study of cytomegalovirus exposure and HLA in healthy donors. PCR amplification relied on 60 Vbeta primers (plus 13 Jbeta primers). The method was immunoSEQ multiplex PCR; TCRdb's version includes in-frame clones alone and lacks a portion of them. The sample holds roughly 86,000 clones, around 77% seen once. Material for sequencing was PBMCs. The receptors stem from a man aged 50 to 60 in good health and CMV-seropositive.

The rearrangement uses TRBV7-9 and TRBJ2-1; no clear D. This CDR3 spans 15 amino acids. The V end lost 5 bases, the J end lost 0 bases, and 11 bases lay between the germline ends. Germline CDR1 and CDR2: SEHNR and FQNEAQ (reference sequence). The CDR3 loop reads CASSPGRSSYNEQFF. The CDR3 bases are TGTGCCAGCAGCCCGGGTCGAAGCTCCTACAATGAGCAGTTCTTC.

The chain uses TRBV27 and TRBJ1-1; D is ambiguous. V gave up 4 bases and J gave up 7 bases, with 10 bases separating them. This CDR3 has 12 amino acids. Germline CDR1 reads MNHEY; CDR2 reads SMNVEV (reference sequence). CDR3 sequence: CASSSSAREAFF. The CDR3 DNA follows: TGTGCCAGCAGTTCATCAGCTCGTGAAGCTTTCTTT.

This clone was seen only once. Germline and junction disagree at one end, which may indicate a read error. The CDR3 is CASSPFPEGERTEVFF. The CDR3 nucleotides are TGTGCCAGCTCACCTTTCCCCGAGGGCGAGAGGACTGAAGTTTTCTTT. The chain carries TRBV18 and TRBJ1-1; D is unresolved. This CDR3 spans 16 amino acids. Germline lookup yields CDR1 KGHSH and CDR2 LQKENI.

With respect to this clone: The junction differs from germline at one of its ends, possibly a read error. V gene TRBV4-1 combines with J gene TRBJ1-6, with 7 bases that match TRBD1. This CDR3 is 15 amino acids long. Per the germline V gene, CDR1 is MGHRA and CDR2 is YSYEKL. CDR3 sequence: CASSQVGGAHSPLNF. The CDR3 DNA follows: TGCGCCAGCAGTCAAGTAGGGGGCGCCCATTCACCCCTCAACTTT.

The chain recombines TRBV7-6 with TRBJ1-5; no definite D call. Trimming left V 5 bases short and J 8 bases short, with 10 bases between. Germline CDR1 and CDR2: SGHVS and FNYEAQ. CDR3 length: 12 amino acids. In DNA form, the CDR3 reads TGTGCCAGCAGCATCGGAGGTGAGCCCCAGCATTTT. It translates to CASSIGGEPQHF. Combining the CDR3 with reference TRBV7-6 and TRBJ1-5 gives the whole variable domain GAGVSQSPRYKVTKRGQDVALRCDPISGHVSLYWYRQALGQGPEFLTYFNYEAQQDKSGLPNDRFSAERPEGSISTLTIQRTEQRDSAMYRCASSIGGEPQHFGDGTRLSIL.

This clone was observed once. This sequence joins TRBV7-9 and TRBJ1-4; 7 bases are shared with TRBD1. The CDR3 extends over 14 amino acids. Trimming at V came to 2 bases and at J to 7 bases, leaving 4 bases not matched to a gene. Germline lookup yields CDR1 SEHNR and CDR2 FQNEAQ (reference sequence). Written as DNA, the CDR3 is TGTGCCAGCAGCTTATCTACAGGGGTTGAAAAACTGTTTTTT. It codes for CASSLSTGVEKLFF.

The chain has TRBV30 and TRBJ1-5; a possible D gene is TRBD1 (6 bases). The CDR3 extends over 13 amino acids. The V and J ends lost 4 bases and 6 bases respectively, with 13 bases between them. Germline V lookup: CDR1 GTSNPN, CDR2 SVGIG (reference sequence). CDR3 bases: TGTGCCTGGACATCGGGGGGCCTTCAGCCCCAGCATTTT. This sequence encodes CAWTSGGLQPQHF.

The V gene is TRBV4-1, the J gene TRBJ1-1; 9 bases map to TRBD1. After removal of 5 bases from V and 3 bases from J, the junction contained 4 bases not matched to a gene. This CDR3 has 14 residues. Germline V gives CDR1 MGHRA, CDR2 YSYEKL. The CDR3 protein is CASSRGQGYTEAFF. The CDR3, as DNA: TGCGCCAGCAGCAGAGGACAGGGGTACACTGAAGCTTTCTTT.

In the case of this clone: Other DNA sequences within the sample encode an identical CDR3. This sequence joins TRBV7-3 and TRBJ1-1, with D maybe TRBD1 (5 bases). Germline CDR1 reads SGHTA; CDR2 reads FQGTGA. This CDR3 has 13 residues. The V gene lost 6 bases and the J gene lost 2 bases, with 10 bases spanning the gap. The CDR3 is CASSRQSNTEAFF. Here the CDR3 DNA reads TGTGCCAGCAGTCGACAGTCAAACACTGAAGCTTTCTTT.

This clone occurred a few times. This chain joins TRBV6-5 and TRBJ1-4; D is undetermined. The CDR3 extends over 13 amino acids. Per the germline V gene, CDR1 is MNHEY and CDR2 is SVGAGI. The germline V and J ends were trimmed by 6 bases and 10 bases, with 15 bases remaining between them. CDR3 protein: CASSDRTTGKLFF. CDR3 DNA: TGTGCCAGCAGCGACCGAACTACTGGAAAACTGTTTTTT.

This chain uses TRBV29-1 with TRBJ1-1; D remains ambiguous. This CDR3 is built from 13 residues. Trimming stripped 4 bases from V and 5 bases from J, with 14 bases between. Germline-derived CDR1 and CDR2 are SQVTM and ANQGSEA. CDR3 sequence (DNA): TGCAGCGTTGCGGTGGCGGTGGTAACTGAAGCTTTCTTT. It translates to CSVAVAVVTEAFF.

This rearrangement joins TRBV9 to TRBJ2-1, with 11 bases lining up with TRBD2. The junction had 5 bases not matched to a gene; V was cut back by 1 base and J by 8 bases. This CDR3 is 15 amino acids long. Germline loops: CDR1 SGDLS, CDR2 YYNGEE. CDR3 loop: CASSVIAGGVYEQFF. The DNA for the CDR3 is TGTGCCAGCAGCGTAATAGCGGGGGGGGTCTATGAGCAGTTCTTC.

The V and J genes are TRBV18 and TRBJ1-5, with TRBD1 matching 9 bases. The CDR3 contains 17 residues. The germline V gene has CDR1 KGHSH and CDR2 LQKENI. With V trimmed by 1 base and J by 2 bases, 6 bases remained unmatched. This CDR3 reads CASSPQGTGSGNQPQHF. The CDR3 DNA is TGTGCCAGCTCACCACAAGGGACAGGGTCGGGCAATCAGCCCCAGCATTTT.

This chain connects TRBV6-5 to TRBJ1-6; 9 positions match TRBD1. Germline lookup yields CDR1 MNHEY and CDR2 SVGAGI. The CDR3 has 14 amino acids. J gave up 9 bases and V 6 bases, and 6 bases lay outside the gene matches. The CDR3 region is CASSRDRGTSPLHF. In DNA form, the CDR3 reads TGTGCCAGCAGCCGAGACAGGGGGACTTCACCCCTCCACTTT.

The J gene is TRBJ1-5, the V gene TRBV9; 10 positions agree with TRBD1. V dropped 4 bases and J dropped 7; count of bases not matched to a gene: 8. The CDR3 length is 15 residues. CDR1 and CDR2 from the germline V gene are SGDLS and YYNGEE. This CDR3 is CASSPSTGGLQPQHF. The DNA for the CDR3 is TGTGCCAGCAGCCCCTCGACAGGGGGCCTGCAGCCCCAGCATTTT.

With regard to this clone: The same CDR3 can be traced to other DNA sequences in this sample. The chain links TRBV4-2 to TRBJ2-3; 11 bases line up with TRBD2. CDR1 and CDR2 from the germline V gene are LGHNA and YNFKEQ. Trimming cost V 0 bases and J 5 bases; bases outside gene matches: 7. This CDR3 is built from 17 residues. The CDR3 DNA reads as TGTGCCAGCAGCCAAGAGGTTAGCGGGGGGGCCGGAGATACGCAGTATTTT. Translating it yields CASSQEVSGGAGDTQYF.

The chain carries TRBV5-4 and TRBJ1-2, with TRBD1 matching 12 bases. Germline CDR1 and CDR2: SGHNT and YYREEE (reference sequence). The CDR3 covers 17 residues. Trimming at V came to 4 bases and at J to 3 bases, leaving 10 bases not matched to a gene. The CDR3 DNA sequence: TGTGCCAGCAGCCCTCGAGGGACAGGGGGCGCTCACTATGGCTACACCTTC. The encoded protein is CASSPRGTGGAHYGYTF.

The rearrangement joins TRBV28 to TRBJ1-1, with 7 nucleotides matching TRBD1. This CDR3 is 15 amino acids long. Germline CDR1 reads MDHEN; CDR2 reads SYDVKM. The V segment lost 6 bases and the J segment 1 base; nucleotides outside the gene matches: 8. The CDR3 is CASSRPGQPNTEAFF. CDR3 nucleotides: TGTGCCAGCAGCAGACCGGGACAGCCGAACACTGAAGCTTTCTTT.

The chain combines TRBV15 with TRBJ2-7; 8 bases match TRBD1. Germline V gene data show CDR1 as LNHNV and CDR2 as YYDKDF (reference sequence). The J segment lost 2 bases and the V segment lost 1 base, leaving 4 bases of the junction unmatched. The CDR3 contains 15 residues. Here the CDR3 reads CATSRARTGPYEQYF. CDR3 coding DNA: TGTGCCACCAGCAGAGCGCGGACAGGGCCCTACGAGCAGTACTTC.

The chain couples TRBV25-1 to TRBJ2-5, with TRBD1 as a possible D gene (5 bases). The CDR3 loop spans 13 amino acids. V lost 8 bases and J lost 3, with 13 bases in between. CDR1 and CDR2 from the germline V gene are MGHDK and SYGVNS. CDR3 in amino acids: CASSGWGEETQYF. CDR3 DNA: TGTGCCAGCTCGGGTTGGGGCGAAGAGACCCAGTACTTC. The entire variable domain, with the rest obtained from reference TRBV25-1 and TRBJ2-5, is as follows: EADIYQTPRYLVIGTGKKITLECSQTMGHDKMYWYQQDPGMELHLIHYSYGVNSTEKGDLSSESTVSRIRTEHFPLTLESARPSHTSQYLCASSGWGEETQYFGPGTRLLVL.

V is TRBV7-2 and J is TRBJ1-6; perhaps TRBD1 as D (6 bases). With 2 bases removed from V and 4 bases from J, the gap between germline ends came to 9 bases. This CDR3 is built from 15 residues. The germline V gene encodes CDR1 SGHTA and CDR2 FQGNSA. The CDR3 region is CASSLIQGYNSPLHF. CDR3 nucleotide sequence: TGTGCCAGCAGCTTAATACAGGGATATAATTCACCCCTCCACTTT.

The chain joins TRBV19 to TRBJ2-7; 10 nucleotides line up with TRBD1. The CDR3 runs 16 residues. V gave up 4 bases and J gave up 0 bases; unmatched junction bases: 6. Germline V lookup: CDR1 LNHDA, CDR2 SQIVND (reference sequence). Written as DNA, the CDR3 is TGTGCCAGTAGTAGGGCGGGACAGGGGTCCTCCTACGAGCAGTACTTC. As protein: CASSRAGQGSSYEQYF.

This clone came up once. The chain recombines TRBV7-2 with TRBJ2-7, with 9 bases fitting TRBD2. The CDR3 sequence is 15 residues long. The junction had 9 bases not matched to a gene; V was cut back by 5 bases and J by 4 bases. The germline gives CDR1 SGHTA, CDR2 FQGNSA. CDR3 in amino acids: CASSQLSGGPYEQYF. As DNA, the CDR3 is TGTGCCAGCAGCCAACTTAGCGGGGGACCGTACGAGCAGTACTTC.

In its sample, this clone was seen a few times. The CDR3 DNA follows: TGTGCCAGCAGCCACGGGACTAGCGGGGGGGCCGGGAAAGAGACCCAGTACTTC. It yields the protein CASSHGTSGGAGKETQYF. The V gene is TRBV5-8, the J gene TRBJ2-5, with 16 bases fitting TRBD2. This CDR3 has 18 residues. V lost 4 bases and J lost 3; bases outside the gene matches: 9. The V gene's germline CDR1 is SGHTS and CDR2 YDEGEE.

For this clone: Relative to the germline gene, one junction end is altered; a read error may explain this. This chain joins TRBV6-5 and TRBJ1-2; 8 nucleotides align to TRBD1. The CDR3 extends over 14 amino acids. The germline V gene encodes CDR1 MNHEY and CDR2 SVGAGI. In nucleotides, the CDR3 is TGTGCCAGCAGCAAGACAAAAGGGGCAGGGGGCTACCCCTTC. The encoded protein is CASSKTKGAGGYPF.

The CDR3: CASSPLGADTEAFF. Written as DNA, the CDR3 is TGCGCCAGCAGCCCATTAGGTGCGGACACTGAAGCTTTCTTT. The gene calls are TRBV5-1 and TRBJ1-1; D uncertain. Trimming removed 4 bases at V and 3 bases at J, with 13 bases between. Germline values: CDR1 SGHRS, CDR2 YFSETQ. This CDR3 has 14 residues.

V gene TRBV6-1 combines with J gene TRBJ1-6, with 7 bases identical to TRBD1. The length of the CDR3 is 15 residues. The germline CDR1 and CDR2 sequences are MNHNS and SASEGT. V was clipped by 4 bases and J by 3 bases; unmatched bases: 3. The CDR3 loop reads CASSATGIYNSPLHF. The CDR3 region has the DNA TGTGCCAGCAGTGCGACAGGGATCTATAATTCACCCCTCCACTTT.

The chain has TRBV28 and TRBJ1-5; unclear D gene. V was clipped by 8 bases and J by 4 bases, with 18 bases between them. Germline V gene sequence: CDR1 MDHEN, CDR2 SYDVKM. This CDR3 contains 15 residues. CDR3 in amino acids: CASPPGSAINQPQHF. The CDR3 region has the DNA TGTGCCAGCCCCCCCGGGTCGGCGATTAATCAGCCCCAGCATTTT.

On this clone: One end of the junction is discordant with germline, which a read error may explain. The chain employs TRBV7-9 and TRBJ2-7; D call uncertain. The CDR3 consists of 12 residues. Per the germline V gene, CDR1 is SEHNR and CDR2 is FQNEAQ (reference sequence). As DNA, the CDR3 is TGTTCCAGCAGTTTCCAGTCCTACGAGCAGTACTTC. This sequence encodes CSSSFQSYEQYF.